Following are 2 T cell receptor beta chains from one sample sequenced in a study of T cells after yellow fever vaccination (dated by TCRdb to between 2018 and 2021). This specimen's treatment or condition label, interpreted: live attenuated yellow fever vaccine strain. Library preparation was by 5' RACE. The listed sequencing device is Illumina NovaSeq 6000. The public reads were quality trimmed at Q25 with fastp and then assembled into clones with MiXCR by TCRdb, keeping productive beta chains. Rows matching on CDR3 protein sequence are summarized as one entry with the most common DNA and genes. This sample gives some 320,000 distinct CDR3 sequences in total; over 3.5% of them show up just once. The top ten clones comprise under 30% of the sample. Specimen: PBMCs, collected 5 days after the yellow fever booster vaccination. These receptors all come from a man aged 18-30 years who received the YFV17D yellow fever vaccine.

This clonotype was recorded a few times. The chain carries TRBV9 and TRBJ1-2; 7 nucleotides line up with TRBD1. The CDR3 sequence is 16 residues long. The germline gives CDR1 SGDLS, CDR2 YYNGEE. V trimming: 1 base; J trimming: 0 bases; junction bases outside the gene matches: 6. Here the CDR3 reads CASSVSTGLANYGYTF. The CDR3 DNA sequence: TGTGCCAGCAGCGTATCGACAGGGTTAGCTAACTATGGCTACACCTTC. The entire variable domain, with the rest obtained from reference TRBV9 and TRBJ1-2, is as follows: DSGVTQTPKHLITATGQRVTLRCSPRSGDLSVYWYQQSLDQGLQFLIQYYNGEERAKGNILERFSAQQFPDLHSELNLSSLELGDSALYFCASSVSTGLANYGYTFGSGTRLTVV.

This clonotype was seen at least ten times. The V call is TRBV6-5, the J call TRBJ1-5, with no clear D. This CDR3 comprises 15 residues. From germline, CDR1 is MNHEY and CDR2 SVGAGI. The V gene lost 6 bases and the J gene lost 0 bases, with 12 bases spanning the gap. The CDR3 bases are TGTGCCAGCAGAATCTCCAGGAATAGCAATCAGCCCCAGCATTTT. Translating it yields CASRISRNSNQPQHF.